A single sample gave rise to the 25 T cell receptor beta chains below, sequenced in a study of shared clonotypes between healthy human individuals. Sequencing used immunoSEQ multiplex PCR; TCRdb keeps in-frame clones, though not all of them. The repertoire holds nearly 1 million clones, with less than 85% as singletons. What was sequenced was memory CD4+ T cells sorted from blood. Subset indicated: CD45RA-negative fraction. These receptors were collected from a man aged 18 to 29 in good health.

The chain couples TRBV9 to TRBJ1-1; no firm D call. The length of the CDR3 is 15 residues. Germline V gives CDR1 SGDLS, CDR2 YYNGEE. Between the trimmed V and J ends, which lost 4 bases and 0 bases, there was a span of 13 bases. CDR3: CASSPVGHLNTEAFF. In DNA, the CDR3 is TGTGCCAGCAGCCCAGTTGGGCACCTGAACACTGAAGCTTTCTTT.

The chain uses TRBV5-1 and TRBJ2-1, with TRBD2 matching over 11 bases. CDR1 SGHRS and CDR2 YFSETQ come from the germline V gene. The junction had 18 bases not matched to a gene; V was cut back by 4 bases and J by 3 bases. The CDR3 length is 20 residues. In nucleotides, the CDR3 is TGCGCCAGCAGCCGGTTGGCCACCTTAGCGGGAGGGCCTTTCTACAATGAGCAGTTCTTC. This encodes CASSRLATLAGGPFYNEQFF.

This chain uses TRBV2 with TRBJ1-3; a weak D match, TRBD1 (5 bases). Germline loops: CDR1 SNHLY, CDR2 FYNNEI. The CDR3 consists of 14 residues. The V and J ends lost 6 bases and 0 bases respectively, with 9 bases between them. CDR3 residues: CASSPGTSGNTIYF. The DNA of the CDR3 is TGTGCCAGCAGCCCCGGGACCTCTGGAAACACCATATATTTT. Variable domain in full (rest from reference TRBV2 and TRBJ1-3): EPEVTQTPSHQVTQMGQEVILRCVPISNHLYFYWYRQILGQKVEFLVSFYNNEISEKSEIFDDQFSVERPDGSNFTLKIRSTKLEDSAMYFCASSPGTSGNTIYFGEGSWLTVV.

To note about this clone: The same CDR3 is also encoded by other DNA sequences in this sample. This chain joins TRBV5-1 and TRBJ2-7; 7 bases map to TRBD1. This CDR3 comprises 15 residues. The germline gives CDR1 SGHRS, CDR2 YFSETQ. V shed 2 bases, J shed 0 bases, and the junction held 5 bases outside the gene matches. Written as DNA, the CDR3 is TGCGCCAGCAGCTTCCGGACAGGACCCTCCTACGAGCAGTACTTC. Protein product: CASSFRTGPSYEQYF.

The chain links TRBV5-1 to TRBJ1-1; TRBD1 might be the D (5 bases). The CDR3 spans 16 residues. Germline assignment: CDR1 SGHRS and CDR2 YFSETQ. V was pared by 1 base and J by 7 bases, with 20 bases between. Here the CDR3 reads CASSLLVGRGAIEAFF. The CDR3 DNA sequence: TGCGCCAGCAGCTTGCTAGTGGGGAGAGGGGCGATTGAAGCTTTCTTT.

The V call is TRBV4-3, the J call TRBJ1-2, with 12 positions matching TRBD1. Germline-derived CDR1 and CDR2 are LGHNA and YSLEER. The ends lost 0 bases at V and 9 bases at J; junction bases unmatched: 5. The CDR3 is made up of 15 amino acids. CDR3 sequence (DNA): TGCGCCAGCAGCCAAGAAGGGACAGGGGGCGCGAGCTACACCTTC. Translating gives CASSQEGTGGASYTF.

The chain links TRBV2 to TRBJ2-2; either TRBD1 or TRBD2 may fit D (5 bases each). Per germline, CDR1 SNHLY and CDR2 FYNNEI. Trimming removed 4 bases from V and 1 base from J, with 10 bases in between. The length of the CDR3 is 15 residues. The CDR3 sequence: CASSGGYKNTGELFF. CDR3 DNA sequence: TGTGCCAGCAGTGGGGGGTATAAGAACACCGGGGAGCTGTTTTTT.

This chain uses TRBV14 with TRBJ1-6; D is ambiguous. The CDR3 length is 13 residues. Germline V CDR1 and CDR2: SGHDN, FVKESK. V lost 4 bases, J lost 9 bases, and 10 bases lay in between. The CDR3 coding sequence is TGTGCCAGCAGCCCCCATTTTCTTTCACCCCTCCACTTT. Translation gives CASSPHFLSPLHF. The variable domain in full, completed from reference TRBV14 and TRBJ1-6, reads EAGVTQFPSHSVIEKGQTVTLRCDPISGHDNLYWYRRVMGKEIKFLLHFVKESKQDESGMPNNRFLAERTGGTYSTLKVQPAELEDSGVYFCASSPHFLSPLHFGNGTRLTVT.

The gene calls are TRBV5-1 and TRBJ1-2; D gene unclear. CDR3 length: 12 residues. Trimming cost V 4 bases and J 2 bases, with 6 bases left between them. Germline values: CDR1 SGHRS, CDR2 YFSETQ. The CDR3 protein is CASSPQNYGYTF. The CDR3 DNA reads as TGCGCCAGCAGCCCCCAGAACTATGGCTACACCTTC.

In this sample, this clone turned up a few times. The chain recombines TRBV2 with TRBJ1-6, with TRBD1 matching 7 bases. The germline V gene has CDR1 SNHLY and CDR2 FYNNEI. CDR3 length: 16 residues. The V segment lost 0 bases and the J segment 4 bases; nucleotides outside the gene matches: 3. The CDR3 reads CASSEAPGQYNSPLHF. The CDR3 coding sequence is TGTGCCAGCAGTGAAGCGCCGGGACAGTATAATTCACCCCTCCACTTT.

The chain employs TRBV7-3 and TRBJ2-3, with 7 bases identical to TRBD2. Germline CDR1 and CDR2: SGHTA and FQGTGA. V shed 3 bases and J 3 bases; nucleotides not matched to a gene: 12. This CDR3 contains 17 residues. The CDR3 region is CASSFGVRGIGTDTQYF. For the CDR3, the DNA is TGTGCCAGCAGCTTCGGGGTGCGGGGGATTGGAACAGATACGCAGTATTTT.

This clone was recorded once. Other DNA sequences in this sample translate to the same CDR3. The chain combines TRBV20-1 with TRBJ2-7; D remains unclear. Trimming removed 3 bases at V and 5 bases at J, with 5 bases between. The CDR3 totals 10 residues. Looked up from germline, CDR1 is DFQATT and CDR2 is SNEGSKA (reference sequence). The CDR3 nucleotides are TGCAGTGCTAGTAGCCACGAGCAGTACTTC. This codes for CSASSHEQYF.

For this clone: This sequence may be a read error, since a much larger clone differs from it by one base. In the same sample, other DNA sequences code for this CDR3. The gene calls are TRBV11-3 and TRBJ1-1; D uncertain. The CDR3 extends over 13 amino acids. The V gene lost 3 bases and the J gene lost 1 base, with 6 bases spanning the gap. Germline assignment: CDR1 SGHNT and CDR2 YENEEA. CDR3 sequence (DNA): TGTGCCAGCAGCTTGGGAGGGAACACTGAAGCTTTCTTT. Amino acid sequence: CASSLGGNTEAFF.

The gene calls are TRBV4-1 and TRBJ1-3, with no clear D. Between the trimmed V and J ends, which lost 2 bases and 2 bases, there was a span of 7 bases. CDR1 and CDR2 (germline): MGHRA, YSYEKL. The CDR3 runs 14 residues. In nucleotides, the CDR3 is TGCGCCAGCAGCCAACAAGAAACTGGAAACACCATATATTTT. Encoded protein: CASSQQETGNTIYF.

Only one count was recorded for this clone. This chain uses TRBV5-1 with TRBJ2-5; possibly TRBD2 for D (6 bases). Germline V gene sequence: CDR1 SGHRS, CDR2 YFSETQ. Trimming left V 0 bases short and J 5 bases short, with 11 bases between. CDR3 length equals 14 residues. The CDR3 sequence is CASSLALAQETQYF. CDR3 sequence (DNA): TGCGCCAGCAGCTTGGCACTAGCACAGGAGACCCAGTACTTC.

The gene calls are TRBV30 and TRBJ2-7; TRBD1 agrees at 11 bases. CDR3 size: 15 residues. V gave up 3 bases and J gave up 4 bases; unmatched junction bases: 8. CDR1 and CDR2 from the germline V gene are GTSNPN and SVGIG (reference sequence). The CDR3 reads CAWRGTGGRGYEQYF. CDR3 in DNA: TGTGCCTGGAGGGGGACAGGGGGTAGAGGGTACGAGCAGTACTTC.

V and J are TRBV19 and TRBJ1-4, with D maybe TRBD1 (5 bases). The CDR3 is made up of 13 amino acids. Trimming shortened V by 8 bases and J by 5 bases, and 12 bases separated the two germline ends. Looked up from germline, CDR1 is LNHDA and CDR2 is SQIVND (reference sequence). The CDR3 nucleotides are TGTGCCAGTGGCCCGGGACGGAATGAAAAACTGTTTTTT. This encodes CASGPGRNEKLFF.

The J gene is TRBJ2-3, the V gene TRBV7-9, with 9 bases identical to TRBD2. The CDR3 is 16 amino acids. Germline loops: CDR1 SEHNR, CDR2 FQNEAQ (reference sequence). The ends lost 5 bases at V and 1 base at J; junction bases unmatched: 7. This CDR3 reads CASSPRLAERTDTQYF. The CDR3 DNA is TGTGCCAGCAGCCCCCGACTAGCGGAGCGCACAGATACGCAGTATTTT.

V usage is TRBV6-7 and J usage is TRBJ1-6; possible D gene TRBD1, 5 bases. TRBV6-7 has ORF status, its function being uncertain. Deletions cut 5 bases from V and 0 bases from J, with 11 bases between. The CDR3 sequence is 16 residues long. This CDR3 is CASSLTESSYNSPLHF. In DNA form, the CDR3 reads TGTGCCAGCAGTCTGACAGAGAGCTCCTATAATTCACCCCTCCACTTT.

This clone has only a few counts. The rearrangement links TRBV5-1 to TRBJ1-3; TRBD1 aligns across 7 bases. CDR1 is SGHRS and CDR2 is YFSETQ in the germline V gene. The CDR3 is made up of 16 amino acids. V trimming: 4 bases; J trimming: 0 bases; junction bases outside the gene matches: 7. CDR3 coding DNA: TGCGCCAGCAGCAGGACAGGCGTCAACTCTGGAAACACCATATATTTT. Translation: CASSRTGVNSGNTIYF.

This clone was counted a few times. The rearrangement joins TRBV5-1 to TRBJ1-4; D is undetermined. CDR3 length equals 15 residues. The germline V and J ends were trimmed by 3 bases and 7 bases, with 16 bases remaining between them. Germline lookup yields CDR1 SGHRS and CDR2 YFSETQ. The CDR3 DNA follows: TGCGCCAGCAGCTCGTCGCAACCTACAAGTGAAAAACTGTTTTTT. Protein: CASSSSQPTSEKLFF.

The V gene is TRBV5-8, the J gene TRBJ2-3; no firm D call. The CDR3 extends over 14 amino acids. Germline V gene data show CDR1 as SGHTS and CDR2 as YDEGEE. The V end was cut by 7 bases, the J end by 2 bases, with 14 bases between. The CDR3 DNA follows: TGTGCCAGCCCGGAGACCATCCCCACAGATACGCAGTATTTT. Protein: CASPETIPTDTQYF.

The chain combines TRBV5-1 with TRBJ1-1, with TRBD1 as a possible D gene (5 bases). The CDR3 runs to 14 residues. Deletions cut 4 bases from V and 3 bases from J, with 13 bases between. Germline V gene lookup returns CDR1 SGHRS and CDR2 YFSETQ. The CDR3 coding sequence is TGCGCCAGCAGCCCCTTGGGGGGGGACACTGAAGCTTTCTTT. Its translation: CASSPLGGDTEAFF.

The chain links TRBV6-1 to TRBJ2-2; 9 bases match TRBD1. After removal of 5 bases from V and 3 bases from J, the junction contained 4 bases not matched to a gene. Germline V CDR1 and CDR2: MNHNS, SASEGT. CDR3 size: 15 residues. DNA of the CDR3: TGTGCCAGCAGTCCCGGGACAGGGTACACCGGGGAGCTGTTTTTT. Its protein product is CASSPGTGYTGELFF.

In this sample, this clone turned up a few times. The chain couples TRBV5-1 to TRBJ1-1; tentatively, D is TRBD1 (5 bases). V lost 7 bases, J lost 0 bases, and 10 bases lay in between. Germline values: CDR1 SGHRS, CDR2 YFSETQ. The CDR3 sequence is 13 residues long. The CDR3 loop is CASGTQMNTEAFF. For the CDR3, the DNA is TGCGCCAGCGGGACCCAAATGAACACTGAAGCTTTCTTT.